Each of the 8 T cell receptor beta chains below was sequenced from the same sample in a study of PD-1 blockade in classical Hodgkin lymphoma. After autologous stem cell transplantation all patients relapsed, and prior brentuximab vedotin exposure differed between cohorts. The table came from immunoSEQ multiplex PCR; TCRdb's copy has only in-frame clones and leaves some out. The data show about 7,400 clones, less than 80% seen once. The sample in question was peripheral blood mononuclear cells (PBMCs), obtained before the second cycle of nivolumab. These receptor sequences come from a human donor with classical Hodgkin lymphoma.

This rearrangement joins TRBV4-1 to TRBJ1-1; the D gene is possibly TRBD1 (6 bases). The V gene's germline CDR1 is MGHRA and CDR2 YSYEKL. There are 15 residues in the CDR3. V dropped 4 bases and J dropped 3 bases, with 15 bases sitting between them. CDR3 loop: CASSPSGGRDTEAFF. In nucleotides, the CDR3 is TGCGCCAGCAGCCCTAGCGGGGGGCGCGACACTGAAGCTTTCTTT.

This clone is medium-sized (0.01 to 0.1%) by share. The chain uses TRBV28 and TRBJ1-5, with TRBD1 matching over 8 bases. The germline V gene encodes CDR1 MDHEN and CDR2 SYDVKM. The length of the CDR3 is 15 residues. Germline trimming cut 3 bases from V and 3 bases from J; bases unmatched to any gene: 4. The CDR3 spells CASSFWTGINQPQHF. CDR3 sequence (DNA): TGTGCCAGCAGTTTCTGGACAGGGATCAATCAGCCCCAGCATTTT. The complete variable domain, with remaining parts taken from reference TRBV28 and TRBJ1-5, reads DVKVTQSSRYLVKRTGEKVFLECVQDMDHENMFWYRQDPGLGLRLIYFSYDVKMKEKGDIPEGYSVSREKKERFSLILESASTNQTSMYLCASSFWTGINQPQHFGDGTRLSIL.

As regards this clone: Other DNA variants within this sample encode the same CDR3. The chain is built from TRBV5-4 and TRBJ1-2; no firm D call. With 0 bases removed from V and 4 bases from J, the gap between germline ends came to 13 bases. This CDR3 region has 15 residues. CDR1 and CDR2 (germline): SGHNT, YYREEE (reference sequence). CDR3 residues: CASSLGEGGAYGYTF. For the CDR3, the DNA is TGTGCCAGCAGCTTGGGGGAGGGAGGCGCCTATGGCTACACCTTC.

This clone was observed a single time. CDR3 nucleotides: TGTGCCAGCAGTTTCTCCCCTGCGAATGAGCAGTTCTTC. It translates to CASSFSPANEQFF. The rearrangement links TRBV28 to TRBJ2-1; D uncertain. Per the germline V gene, CDR1 is MDHEN and CDR2 is SYDVKM. The CDR3 totals 13 residues. Trimming shortened V by 3 bases and J by 7 bases, and 10 bases separated the two germline ends.

The V gene is TRBV15, the J gene TRBJ1-6; D is possibly TRBD1 (5 bases). CDR3 length equals 14 residues. CDR1 is LNHNV, CDR2 YYDKDF, per germline (reference sequence). V shed 8 bases and J shed 5 bases, with 13 bases lying between them. This CDR3 reads CATRPTRDNSPLHF. CDR3 nucleotides: TGTGCCACCCGACCAACCAGGGATAATTCACCCCTCCACTTT. Looking up the rest from reference TRBV15 and TRBJ1-6 gives the full variable domain: DAMVIQNPRYQVTQFGKPVTLSCSQTLNHNVMYWYQQKSSQAPKLLFHYYDKDFNNEADTPDNFQSRRPNTSFCFLDIRSPGLGDTAMYLCATRPTRDNSPLHFGNGTRLTVT.

This clone has just a few counts. The chain couples TRBV7-9 to TRBJ2-1; a possible D gene is TRBD2 (5 bases). Germline assignment: CDR1 SEHNR and CDR2 FQNEAQ (reference sequence). The V gene lost 5 bases and the J gene lost 0 bases, with 20 bases spanning the gap. This CDR3 spans 18 amino acids. CDR3 coding DNA: TGTGCCAGCAGCCCCACCCAACTAGTTTCGGCCTCCTACAATGAGCAGTTCTTC. Residues: CASSPTQLVSASYNEQFF. The entire variable domain, with the rest obtained from reference TRBV7-9 and TRBJ2-1, is as follows: DTGVSQNPRHKITKRGQNVTFRCDPISEHNRLYWYRQTLGQGPEFLTYFQNEAQLEKSRLLSDRFSAERPKGSFSTLEIQRTEQGDSAMYLCASSPTQLVSASYNEQFFGPGTRLTVL.

The chain carries TRBV9 and TRBJ1-1, with D perhaps TRBD1 (6 bases). The CDR3 spans 13 residues. V was trimmed by 0 bases and J by 7 bases, leaving 10 bases between them. Germline CDR1 is SGDLS and CDR2 is YYNGEE. This CDR3 is CASSVADSGEAFF. The CDR3 region has the DNA TGTGCCAGCAGCGTAGCGGACAGCGGTGAAGCTTTCTTT.

The V and J genes are TRBV5-1 and TRBJ1-5; a possible D gene is TRBD1 (6 bases). The CDR3 consists of 14 residues. Germline V gives CDR1 SGHRS, CDR2 YFSETQ. V lost 3 bases and J lost 2, with 9 bases in between. CDR3 coding DNA: TGCGCCAGCAGCTGGGACAACCGCAATCAGCCCCAGCATTTT. This sequence encodes CASSWDNRNQPQHF.